This record concerns one TCR beta chain sequence. Its antigen specificity is not known. Nothing much larger sits one base from this clone, and base qualities are not available. The record originates from a study of T cell responses to AZD1222 COVID-19 vaccine (dated by TCRdb to the early 2020s). The study in broad terms: A total of 230 to 250 trial participants underwent TCR sequencing, of whom nearly 210 received two doses of AZD1222 and roughly 25 received two doses of the MenACWY control vaccine. Enrollment into the trials was organized by age into subgroups of 18-55, 56-69 and 70-plus years, and those subgroups contained roughly 160, 29 and 62 TCR-sequenced participants, respectively. Here is what the overall study found, with its caveats: Reportedly, close to half of the unique spike-specific TCRs recognized epitopes lying outside the regions that are mutated in the B.1.351 and B.1.1.7 variants. Participants were mostly white British, with more females than males. The authors suggested clonal diversity may have been underestimated. After two AZD1222 doses, spike-specific TCR breadth and depth were significantly higher than at day 0 and than in MenACWY recipients. Vaccine-associated CD4 TCRs spanned the whole spike protein, with dominant responses in regions 160-218 and 743-854. In the small 56-69-year group, the increase in depth fell short of significance, most likely because of low power. No day 14 peak-response samples were available, so repertoires were characterized only after the peak T cell response. Conclusions about previously exposed vaccinees are limited, since just a handful of AZD1222 recipients were seropositive for SARS-CoV-2 at baseline.

The CDR3 regions of human TCRbeta chains were analyzed by immunosequencing. As for the authors' bioinformatics: Repertoire TCRs were matched against a reference library of SARS-CoV-2-specific TCRs generated with the MIRA antigen-specificity platform. Breadth was defined as the fraction of unique TCRs that were SARS-CoV-2-associated. Depth was defined as the fraction of total T cells that were SARS-CoV-2-associated. Each spike-specific TCR was assigned to its reactive spike region and to a CD4 or CD8 class using the MIRA data. Log10-transformed breadth and depth values were compared by one-way ANOVA with Sidak's multiple comparisons tests. The table was pulled from immuneACCESS by TCRdb, which kept in-frame rearrangements only. Such tables lose some clones; where checked, under half of the loss comes from unresolved V genes, and the rest has no known cause. D and trimming come from the DNA, and the V and J calls and clone size come from that table. The sample records 110,000 to 150,000 clones, 92% of which are singletons. The ten biggest clones cover approximately 3.5% of the sample.

CDR1 KGHSH and CDR2 LQKENI are derived from the germline V gene. The CDR3, from cysteine to phenylalanine, totals 15 residues. Just the 45-base CDR3 DNA is kept, in frame starting at base 1. The V end loses 3 bases and the J end loses 7 bases, and a stretch of 16 bases separates them. The sample's time point label, decoded: about 28 days (+/-7) after the second vaccine dose. AZD1222 recipients with second doses at about 4 weeks or about 12 weeks were pooled, because spike-specific TCR depth and breadth did not differ between schedules. Vaccinee samples came from UK trials COV001 and COV002, including a single-blind randomized controlled phase 2/3 trial of AZD1222 (ChAdOx1 nCoV-19) in healthy adults. Trial participant PBMC samples were collected at day 0 and day 28 after the second dose for TCRbeta chain sequencing.

The V gene is TRBV18 and the J gene is TRBJ1-5, with TRBD1 tentatively as D gene (6 bases match). The input for sequencing was peripheral blood, taken 28 days after the second AZD1222 dose. This sequence originates from an adult who received the AZD1222 COVID-19 vaccine. The nucleotide sequence reads TGTGCCAGCTCACCGTCCACAGGGCAGGGGCAGCCCCAGCATTTT. It translates to CASSPSTGQGQPQHF.